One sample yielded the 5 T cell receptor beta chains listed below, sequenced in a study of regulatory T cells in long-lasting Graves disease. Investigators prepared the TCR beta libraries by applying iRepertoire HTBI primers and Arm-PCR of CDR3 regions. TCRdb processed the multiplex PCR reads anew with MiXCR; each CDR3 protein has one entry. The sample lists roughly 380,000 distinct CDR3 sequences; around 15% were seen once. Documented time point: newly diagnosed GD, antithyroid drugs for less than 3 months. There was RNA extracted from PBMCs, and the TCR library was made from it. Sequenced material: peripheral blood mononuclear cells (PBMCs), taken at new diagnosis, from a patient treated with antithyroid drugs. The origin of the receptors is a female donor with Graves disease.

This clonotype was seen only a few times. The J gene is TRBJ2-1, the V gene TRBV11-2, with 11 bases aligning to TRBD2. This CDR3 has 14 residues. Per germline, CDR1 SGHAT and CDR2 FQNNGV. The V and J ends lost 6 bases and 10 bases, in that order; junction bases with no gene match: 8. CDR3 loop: CASRSSGGAGEQFF. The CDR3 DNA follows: TGTGCCAGCAGGAGTAGCGGGGGGGCAGGCGAGCAGTTCTTC.

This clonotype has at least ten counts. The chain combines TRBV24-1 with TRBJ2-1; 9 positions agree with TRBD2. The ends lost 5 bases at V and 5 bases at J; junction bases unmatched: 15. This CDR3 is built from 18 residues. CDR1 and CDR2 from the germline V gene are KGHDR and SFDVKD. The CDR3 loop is CATSAPPRPSGVDNEQFF. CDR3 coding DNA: TGTGCCACCAGTGCCCCTCCTCGGCCTAGCGGGGTGGACAATGAGCAGTTCTTC.

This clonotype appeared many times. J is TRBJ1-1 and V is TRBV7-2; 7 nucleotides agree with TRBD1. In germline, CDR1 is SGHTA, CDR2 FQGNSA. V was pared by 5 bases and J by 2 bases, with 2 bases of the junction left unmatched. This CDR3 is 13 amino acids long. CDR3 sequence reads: CASSRQGNTEAFF. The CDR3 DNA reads TGTGCCAGCAGCCGACAGGGAAACACTGAAGCTTTCTTT.

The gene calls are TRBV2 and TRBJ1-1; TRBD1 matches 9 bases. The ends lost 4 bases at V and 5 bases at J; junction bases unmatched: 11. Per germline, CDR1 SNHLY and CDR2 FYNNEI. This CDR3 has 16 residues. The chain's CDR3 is CASSGLGQGRKTEAFF. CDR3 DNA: TGTGCCAGCAGTGGATTGGGACAGGGTCGAAAGACTGAAGCTTTCTTT. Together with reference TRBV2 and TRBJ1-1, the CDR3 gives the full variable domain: EPEVTQTPSHQVTQMGQEVILRCVPISNHLYFYWYRQILGQKVEFLVSFYNNEISEKSEIFDDQFSVERPDGSNFTLKIRSTKLEDSAMYFCASSGLGQGRKTEAFFGQGTRLTVV.

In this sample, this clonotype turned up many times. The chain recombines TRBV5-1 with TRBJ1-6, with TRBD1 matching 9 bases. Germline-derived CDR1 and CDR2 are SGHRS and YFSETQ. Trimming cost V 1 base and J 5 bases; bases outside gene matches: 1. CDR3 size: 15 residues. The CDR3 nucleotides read TGCGCCAGCAGCTTGCGACAGGGGGATAATTCACCCCTCCACTTT. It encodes CASSLRQGDNSPLHF.